This T cell receptor beta chain is from a study of T cell changes during pregnancy in multiple sclerosis. Profiling relied on immunoSEQ multiplex PCR, and the TCRdb table lists in-frame clones only, not all of them. The sample records about 13,000 clones, around nine tenths being singletons. The junction had 4 bases not matched to a gene; V was cut back by 0 bases and J by 3 bases. This CDR3 spans 16 amino acids. Germline V gene data show CDR1 as MRHNA and CDR2 as SNTAGT. The TCR was taken from a female donor with multiple sclerosis, enrolled in a pregnancy study. The chain joins TRBV6-4 to TRBJ2-3, with TRBD2 identical over 9 bases. The sample in question was CD8+ T cells from peripheral blood mononuclear cells, obtained in the first trimester of pregnancy. In nucleotides, the CDR3 is TGTGCCAGCAGTGACTCCGGCGGGGGGGGTACAGATACGCAGTATTTT. Protein sequence: CASSDSGGGGTDTQYF.